Following are 5 T cell receptor beta chains from one sample sequenced in a study of shared clonotypes between healthy human individuals. Profiled with immunoSEQ multiplex PCR; TCRdb holds only in-frame clones, not every one. The sample records nearly 1,000,000 clones, about three quarters being singletons. Sequencing was done on a sample of memory CD4+ T cells sorted from blood. The subset: CD45RA-negative fraction. All receptors derive from a man aged 18-30 years in good health.

The table lists this clone with a few counts. The chain combines TRBV9 with TRBJ2-1; perhaps TRBD2 as D (6 bases). The CDR3 is made up of 16 amino acids. Per germline, CDR1 SGDLS and CDR2 YYNGEE. Trimming cost V 4 bases and J 2 bases, with 16 bases left between them. This CDR3 reads CASSPTEGRTYNEQFF. The CDR3 coding sequence is TGTGCCAGCAGCCCGACGGAGGGTAGGACCTACAATGAGCAGTTCTTC.

The V call is TRBV30, the J call TRBJ2-3, with TRBD2 matching 8 bases. V lost 1 base and J lost 4; bases outside the gene matches: 4. From germline, CDR1 is GTSNPN and CDR2 SVGIG (reference sequence). The length of the CDR3 is 14 residues. The CDR3 nucleotides are TGTGCCTGGAGTGCCAGCGGGGGCCCAGATACGCAGTATTTT. Amino acids: CAWSASGGPDTQYF. Drawing the rest from reference TRBV30 and TRBJ2-3, the complete variable domain is SQTIHQWPATLVQPVGSPLSLECTVEGTSNPNLYWYRQAAGRGLQLLFYSVGIGQISSEVPQNLSASRPQDRQFILSSKKLLLSDSGFYLCAWSASGGPDTQYFGPGTRLTVL.

This clone showed up just once. The CDR3 region has the DNA TGCGCCAGCAGCCAAGAACCGGGCACAGATACGCAGTATTTT. Its translation is CASSQEPGTDTQYF. V is TRBV4-3 and J is TRBJ2-3; D remains ambiguous. Germline V gene data show CDR1 as LGHNA and CDR2 as YSLEER. The ends were cut back, 0 bases at V and 1 base at J, with 5 bases in the middle. CDR3 length equals 14 residues.

This clone was counted between two and nine times. This sequence joins TRBV30 and TRBJ1-1; D not certain. The V end lost 2 bases, the J end lost 1 base, and 5 bases lay between the germline ends. The CDR3 runs to 12 residues. In germline, CDR1 is GTSNPN, CDR2 SVGIG (reference sequence). The CDR3 sequence: CAWSQRNTEAFF. The CDR3 DNA reads as TGTGCCTGGAGTCAGAGGAACACTGAAGCTTTCTTT. Variable domain in full (rest from reference TRBV30 and TRBJ1-1): SQTIHQWPATLVQPVGSPLSLECTVEGTSNPNLYWYRQAAGRGLQLLFYSVGIGQISSEVPQNLSASRPQDRQFILSSKKLLLSDSGFYLCAWSQRNTEAFFGQGTRLTVV.

V gene TRBV7-8 combines with J gene TRBJ2-3, with D maybe TRBD1 (5 bases). This CDR3 has 14 amino acids. The germline CDR1 and CDR2 sequences are SGHVS and FQNEAQ. With 5 bases removed from V and 7 bases from J, the gap between germline ends came to 16 bases. The CDR3, as DNA: TGTGCCAGCAGCCTTTTAGGGGCTATAAATACGCAGTATTTT. Encoded protein: CASSLLGAINTQYF.